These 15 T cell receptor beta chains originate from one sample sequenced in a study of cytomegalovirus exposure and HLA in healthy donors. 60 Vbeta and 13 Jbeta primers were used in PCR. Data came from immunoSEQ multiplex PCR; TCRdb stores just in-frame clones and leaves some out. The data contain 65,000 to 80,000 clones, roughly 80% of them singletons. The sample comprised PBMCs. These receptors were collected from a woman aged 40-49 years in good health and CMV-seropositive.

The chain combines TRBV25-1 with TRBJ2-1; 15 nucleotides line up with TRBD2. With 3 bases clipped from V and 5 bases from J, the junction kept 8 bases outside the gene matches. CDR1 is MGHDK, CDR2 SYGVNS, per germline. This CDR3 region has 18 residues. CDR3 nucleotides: TGTGCCAGCAGTGAGGCCGCGGGACTAGCGGGGGGACACAATGAGCAGTTCTTC. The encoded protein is CASSEAAGLAGGHNEQFF.

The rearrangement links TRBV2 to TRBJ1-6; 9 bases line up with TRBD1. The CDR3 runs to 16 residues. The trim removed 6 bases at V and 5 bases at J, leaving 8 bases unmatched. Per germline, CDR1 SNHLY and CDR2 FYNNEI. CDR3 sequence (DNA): TGTGCCAGCAGGATGGATCGGACAGGGGATAATTCACCCCTCCACTTT. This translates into CASRMDRTGDNSPLHF. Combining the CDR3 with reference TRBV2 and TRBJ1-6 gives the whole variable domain EPEVTQTPSHQVTQMGQEVILRCVPISNHLYFYWYRQILGQKVEFLVSFYNNEISEKSEIFDDQFSVERPDGSNFTLKIRSTKLEDSAMYFCASRMDRTGDNSPLHFGNGTRLTVT.

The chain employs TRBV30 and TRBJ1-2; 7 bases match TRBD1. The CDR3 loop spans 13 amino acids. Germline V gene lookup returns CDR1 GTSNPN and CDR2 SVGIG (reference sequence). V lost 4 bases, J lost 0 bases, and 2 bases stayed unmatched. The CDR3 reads CAWTQGTNYGYTF. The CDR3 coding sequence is TGTGCCTGGACACAGGGGACTAACTATGGCTACACCTTC. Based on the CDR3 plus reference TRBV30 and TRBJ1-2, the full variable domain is SQTIHQWPATLVQPVGSPLSLECTVEGTSNPNLYWYRQAAGRGLQLLFYSVGIGQISSEVPQNLSASRPQDRQFILSSKKLLLSDSGFYLCAWTQGTNYGYTFGSGTRLTVV.

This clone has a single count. CDR3 nucleotide sequence: TGTGCCTGGAAAGGGGGGGTAACTGAAGCTTTCTTT. Translating it yields CAWKGGVTEAFF. This rearrangement joins TRBV30 to TRBJ1-1; tentatively, D is TRBD1 (6 bases). The CDR3 covers 12 residues. V lost 4 bases, J lost 5 bases, and 11 bases lay in between. CDR1 GTSNPN and CDR2 SVGIG come from the germline V gene (reference sequence).

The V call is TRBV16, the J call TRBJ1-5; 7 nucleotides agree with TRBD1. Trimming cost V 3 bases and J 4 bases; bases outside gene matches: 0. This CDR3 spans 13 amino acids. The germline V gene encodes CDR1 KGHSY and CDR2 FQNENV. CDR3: CASSHRGNQPQHF. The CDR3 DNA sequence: TGTGCCAGCAGCCACAGGGGGAATCAGCCCCAGCATTTT.

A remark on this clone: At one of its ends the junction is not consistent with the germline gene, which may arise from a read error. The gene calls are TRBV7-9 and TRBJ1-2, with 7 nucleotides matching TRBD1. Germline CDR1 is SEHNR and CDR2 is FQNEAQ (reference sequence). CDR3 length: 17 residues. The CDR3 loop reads CSSSLTERQGGNYGYTF. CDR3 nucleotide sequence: TGTTCCAGCAGCTTAACCGAAAGACAGGGAGGAAACTATGGCTACACCTTC.

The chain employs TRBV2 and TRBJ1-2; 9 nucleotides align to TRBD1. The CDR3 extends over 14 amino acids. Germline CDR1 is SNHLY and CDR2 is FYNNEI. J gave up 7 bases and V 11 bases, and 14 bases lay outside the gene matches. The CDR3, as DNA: TGTGCCGGAGTCCGGGACAGGGACCTTTCTGGCTACACCTTC. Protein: CAGVRDRDLSGYTF.

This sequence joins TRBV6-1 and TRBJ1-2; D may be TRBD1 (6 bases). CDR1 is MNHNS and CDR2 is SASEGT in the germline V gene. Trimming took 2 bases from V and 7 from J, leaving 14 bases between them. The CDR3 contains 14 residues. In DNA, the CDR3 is TGTGCCAGCAGTGAACTCACAGGGATGGGTGGCTACACCTTC. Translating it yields CASSELTGMGGYTF.

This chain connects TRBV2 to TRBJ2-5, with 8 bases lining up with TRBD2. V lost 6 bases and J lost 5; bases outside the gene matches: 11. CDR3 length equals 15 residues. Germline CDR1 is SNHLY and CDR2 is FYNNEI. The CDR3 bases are TGTGCCAGCAGAATCACCCGGGGGGGAGGGGAGACCCAGTACTTC. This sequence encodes CASRITRGGGETQYF. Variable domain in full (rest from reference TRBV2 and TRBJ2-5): EPEVTQTPSHQVTQMGQEVILRCVPISNHLYFYWYRQILGQKVEFLVSFYNNEISEKSEIFDDQFSVERPDGSNFTLKIRSTKLEDSAMYFCASRITRGGGETQYFGPGTRLLVL.

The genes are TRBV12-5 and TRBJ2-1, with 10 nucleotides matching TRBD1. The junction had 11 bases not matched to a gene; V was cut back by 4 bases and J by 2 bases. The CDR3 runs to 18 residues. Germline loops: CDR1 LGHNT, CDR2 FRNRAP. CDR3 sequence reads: CASGSWGQGPTTYNEQFF. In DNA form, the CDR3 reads TGTGCTAGTGGTTCGTGGGGACAGGGGCCAACAACCTACAATGAGCAGTTCTTC.

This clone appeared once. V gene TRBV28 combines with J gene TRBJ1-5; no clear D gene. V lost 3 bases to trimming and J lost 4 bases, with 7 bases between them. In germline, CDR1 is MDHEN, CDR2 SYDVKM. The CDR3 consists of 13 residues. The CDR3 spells CASSLRSNQPQHF. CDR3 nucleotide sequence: TGTGCCAGCAGTTTGAGAAGTAATCAGCCCCAGCATTTT.

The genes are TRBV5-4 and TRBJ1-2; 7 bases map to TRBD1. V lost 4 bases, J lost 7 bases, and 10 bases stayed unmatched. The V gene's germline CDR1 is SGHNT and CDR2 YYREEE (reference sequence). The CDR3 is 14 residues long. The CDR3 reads CASSQGQQARGYTF. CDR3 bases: TGTGCCAGCAGCCAGGGACAGCAGGCGCGTGGCTACACCTTC.

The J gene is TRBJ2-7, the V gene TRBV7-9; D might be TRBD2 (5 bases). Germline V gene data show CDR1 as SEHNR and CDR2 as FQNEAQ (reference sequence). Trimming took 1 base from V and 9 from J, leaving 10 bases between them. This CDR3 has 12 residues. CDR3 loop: CASSLGGPGQYF. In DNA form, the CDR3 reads TGTGCCAGCAGCTTAGGAGGGCCGGGGCAGTACTTC.

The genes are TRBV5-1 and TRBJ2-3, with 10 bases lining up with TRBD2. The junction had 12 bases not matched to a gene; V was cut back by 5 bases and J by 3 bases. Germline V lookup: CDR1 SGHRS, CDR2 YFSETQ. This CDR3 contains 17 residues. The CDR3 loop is CASRVGSNSGRTDTQYF. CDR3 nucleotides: TGCGCCAGCAGGGTTGGGAGTAATAGCGGGAGGACAGATACGCAGTATTTT.

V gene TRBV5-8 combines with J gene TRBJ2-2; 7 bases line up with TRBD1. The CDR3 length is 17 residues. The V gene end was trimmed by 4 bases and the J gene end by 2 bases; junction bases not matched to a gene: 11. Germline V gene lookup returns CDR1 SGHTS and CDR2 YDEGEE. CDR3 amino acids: CASSRRVGTDNTGELFF. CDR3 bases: TGTGCCAGCAGCAGACGCGTCGGGACAGATAACACCGGGGAGCTGTTTTTT.